These 26 T cell receptor beta chains originate from one sample sequenced in a study of vaccination effects on CD4 cells after COVID-19. Upon completion of around eleven days in culture, CD4+ T cells were isolated. Data came from immunoSEQ multiplex PCR; TCRdb stores just in-frame clones and leaves some out. This repertoire shows fewer than 40,000 clones, 65% to 70% found once; its top ten account for around 3.8%. Antigens for these TCRs are unknown. The source was CD4+ T cells from PBMCs cultured without peptide, collected before COVID-19 vaccination. Source of these receptors: a human donor who received a COVID-19 vaccine.

CDR3 DNA: TGTGCCTGGAGTGTAGAGGTAATCCTAAACTACCGGGACAGACAAACGCAGGGGGACTATGGCTACACCTTC. This gives the protein CAWSVEVILNYRDRQTQGDYGYTF. This chain uses TRBV30 with TRBJ1-2, with 7 bases identical to TRBD1. CDR3 size: 24 residues. From germline, CDR1 is GTSNPN and CDR2 SVGIG (reference sequence). The junction had 34 bases not matched to a gene; V was cut back by 0 bases and J by 3 bases.

The chain has TRBV12-5 and TRBJ1-1; no definite D call. This CDR3 is built from 13 residues. Trimming took 6 bases from V and 9 from J, leaving 17 bases between them. CDR1 LGHNT and CDR2 FRNRAP come from the germline V gene. This CDR3 reads CASGMRYAEKAFF. The CDR3 DNA reads as TGTGCTAGTGGAATGAGGTATGCAGAAAAAGCTTTCTTT.

The J gene is TRBJ1-3, the V gene TRBV3-1 (or the pseudogene TRBV3-2); D is unresolved. Germline-derived CDR1 and CDR2 are LGHDT and YNNKEL (reference sequence). The CDR3 contains 17 residues. V was pared by 0 bases and J by 0 bases, with 12 bases between. CDR3 in DNA: TGTGCCAGCAGCCAAGATGGCGGGTCCTTCTCTGGAAACACCATATATTTT. It specifies CASSQDGGSFSGNTIYF.

The V and J genes are TRBV11-3 and TRBJ1-3; unclear D gene. With 3 bases removed from V and 1 base from J, the gap between germline ends came to 10 bases. This CDR3 has 15 amino acids. Germline CDR1 and CDR2: SGHNT and YENEEA. CDR3 nucleotides: TGTGCCAGCAGCTTCTCAAGCGGATCTGGAAACACCATATATTTT. Protein sequence: CASSFSSGSGNTIYF.

The chain is built from TRBV12-3 or TRBV12-4 and TRBJ1-1; the D is unclear. Trimming removed 1 base from V and 9 bases from J, with 12 bases in between. The CDR3 loop spans 13 amino acids. The DNA of the CDR3 is TGTGCCAGCAGTTTAGAGGGAAACGGTAAAGCTTTCTTT. This translates into CASSLEGNGKAFF.

The chain couples TRBV6-4 to TRBJ1-2; 10 positions agree with TRBD1. The length of the CDR3 is 14 residues. The ends lost 6 bases at V and 5 bases at J; junction bases unmatched: 6. From germline, CDR1 is MRHNA and CDR2 SNTAGT. The CDR3 sequence: CASRRDRGSYGYTF. The CDR3 DNA sequence: TGTGCCAGCAGGCGGGACAGGGGAAGTTATGGCTACACCTTC.

This clone has just a few counts. This chain connects TRBV18 to TRBJ1-2; maybe TRBD1 (5 bases). Germline lookup yields CDR1 KGHSH and CDR2 LQKENI. Trimming shortened V by 3 bases and J by 6 bases, and 11 bases separated the two germline ends. This CDR3 is built from 13 residues. CDR3 sequence: CASSPATENGYTF. The CDR3 nucleotides read TGTGCCAGCTCACCTGCGACAGAGAATGGCTACACCTTC.

V gene TRBV19 combines with J gene TRBJ2-5; D is possibly TRBD1 (5 bases). The germline V gene encodes CDR1 LNHDA and CDR2 SQIVND (reference sequence). This CDR3 spans 13 amino acids. Deletions cut 3 bases from V and 4 bases from J, with 9 bases between. The CDR3 bases are TGTGCCAGTAGTATGGGCAGGGCAGAGACCCAGTACTTC. Protein sequence: CASSMGRAETQYF.

J is TRBJ1-1 and V is TRBV18; D is uncertain. CDR3 size: 15 residues. Germline V CDR1 and CDR2: KGHSH, LQKENI. V was cut by 0 bases and J by 1 base, with 9 bases left in between. For the CDR3, the DNA is TGTGCCAGCTCACCACCGTCTCGGGAGAACACTGAAGCTTTCTTT. It encodes CASSPPSRENTEAFF. The full variable domain, its missing parts supplied by reference TRBV18 and TRBJ1-1, is NAGVMQNPRHLVRRRGQEARLRCSPMKGHSHVYWYRQLPEEGLKFMVYLQKENIIDESGMPKERFSAEFPKEGPSILRIQQVVRGDSAAYFCASSPPSRENTEAFFGQGTRLTVV.

This clone has only a few counts. This chain connects TRBV12-5 to TRBJ1-6, with D hard to call. Trimming shortened V by 1 base and J by 0 bases, and 4 bases separated the two germline ends. CDR1 and CDR2 (germline): LGHNT, FRNRAP. The CDR3 has 15 residues. The CDR3 DNA is TGTGCTAGTGGTTTGGGGGGCTCCTATAATTCACCCCTCCACTTT. Protein product: CASGLGGSYNSPLHF. The variable domain in full, completed from reference TRBV12-5 and TRBJ1-6, reads DARVTQTPRHKVTEMGQEVTMRCQPILGHNTVFWYRQTMMQGLELLAYFRNRAPLDDSGMPKDRFSAEMPDATLATLKIQPSEPRDSAVYFCASGLGGSYNSPLHFGNGTRLTVT.

The CDR3 reads CASSLGLAGVEEQYF. As DNA, the CDR3 is TGCGCCAGCAGCTTGGGGCTAGCGGGAGTGGAAGAGCAGTACTTC. The chain carries TRBV5-1 and TRBJ2-7; 10 bases match TRBD2. CDR3 length: 15 residues. The germline gives CDR1 SGHRS, CDR2 YFSETQ. Trimming took 0 bases from V and 7 from J; bases not matched to a gene: 7.

The chain employs TRBV4-1 and TRBJ1-5; D gene uncertain. CDR3 length: 15 residues. Between the trimmed V and J ends, which lost 0 bases and 4 bases, there was a span of 10 bases. CDR1 is MGHRA, CDR2 YSYEKL, per germline. The CDR3 is CASSQEITRNQPQHF. In DNA form, the CDR3 reads TGCGCCAGCAGCCAAGAGATTACAAGGAATCAGCCCCAGCATTTT.

This rearrangement joins TRBV5-1 to TRBJ1-5; possibly TRBD1 for D (5 bases). Germline CDR1 reads SGHRS; CDR2 reads YFSETQ. CDR3 length equals 15 residues. V was pared by 0 bases and J by 4 bases, with 11 bases between. DNA of the CDR3: TGCGCCAGCAGCTTGGGGTCAGGGTTGAATCAGCCCCAGCATTTT. Translating it yields CASSLGSGLNQPQHF.

The V gene is TRBV10-2, the J gene TRBJ1-1; weak D call: TRBD1 (6 bases). CDR1 and CDR2 (germline): WSHSY, SAAADI. The CDR3 is 17 amino acids. V dropped 0 bases and J dropped 0 bases, with 14 bases sitting between them. The CDR3 region is CASSESGGGVMNTEAFF. CDR3 DNA sequence: TGCGCCAGCAGTGAGTCAGGTGGGGGCGTTATGAACACTGAAGCTTTCTTT.

This clone came up once. The chain employs TRBV19 and TRBJ2-7, with 8 bases identical to TRBD1. The CDR3 spans 13 residues. Losses at the gene ends were 8 bases for V and 3 bases for J; bases not matched to a gene: 6. CDR1 and CDR2 from the germline V gene are LNHDA and SQIVND (reference sequence). CDR3 sequence reads: CASGRTGNYEQYF. The CDR3 DNA reads as TGTGCCAGTGGACGGACAGGGAACTACGAGCAGTACTTC.

The rearrangement uses TRBV6-1 and TRBJ2-3; TRBD2 aligns across 11 bases. CDR3 length equals 15 residues. Germline loops: CDR1 MNHNS, CDR2 SASEGT. V shed 1 base and J 4 bases; nucleotides not matched to a gene: 1. CDR3: CASSEVAGGPDTQYF. The CDR3 DNA is TGTGCCAGCAGTGAAGTAGCGGGGGGGCCAGATACGCAGTATTTT.

The chain carries TRBV5-6 and TRBJ2-7; 9 positions agree with TRBD1. There are 17 residues in the CDR3. V was pared by 4 bases and J by 6 bases, with 17 bases of the junction left unmatched. Per the germline V gene, CDR1 is SGHDT and CDR2 is YYEEEE. The CDR3 region is CASSPAGPTGGIGEQYF. The CDR3 DNA sequence: TGTGCCAGCAGCCCAGCTGGGCCGACAGGGGGTATAGGCGAGCAGTACTTC. Filled out from reference TRBV5-6 and TRBJ2-7, the complete variable domain reads DAGVTQSPTHLIKTRGQQVTLRCSPKSGHDTVSWYQQALGQGPQFIFQYYEEEERQRGNFPDRFSGHQFPNYSSELNVNALLLGDSALYLCASSPAGPTGGIGEQYFGPGTRLTVT.

The rearrangement links TRBV9 to TRBJ2-3; 16 positions match TRBD2. The length of the CDR3 is 15 residues. With V trimmed by 7 bases and J by 4 bases, 3 bases remained unmatched. Germline V gives CDR1 SGDLS, CDR2 YYNGEE. The CDR3 sequence: CASGTSGRVADTQYF. The CDR3 coding sequence is TGTGCCAGCGGGACTAGCGGGAGGGTGGCAGATACGCAGTATTTT.

V gene TRBV7-2 combines with J gene TRBJ2-7; D gene ambiguous. The CDR3 loop spans 16 amino acids. V dropped 1 base and J dropped 1 base, with 14 bases sitting between them. The germline gives CDR1 SGHTA, CDR2 FQGNSA. The CDR3 sequence is CASSLVRASGSYEQYF. CDR3 DNA sequence: TGTGCCAGCAGCTTAGTTCGGGCGTCCGGGTCCTACGAGCAGTACTTC.

This clone is a singleton in its sample. V is TRBV20-1 and J is TRBJ2-1; D ambiguous. The germline V gene has CDR1 DFQATT and CDR2 SNEGSKA (reference sequence). V lost 3 bases and J 10 bases, leaving 10 bases between the germline ends. The CDR3 contains 11 residues. The CDR3 DNA reads as TGCAGTGCTAGCTTCGGAACCGAGCAGTTCTTC. This codes for CSASFGTEQFF.

The genes are TRBV19 and TRBJ1-4; 8 nucleotides align to TRBD1. This CDR3 contains 15 residues. Germline trimming cut 10 bases from V and 6 bases from J; bases unmatched to any gene: 13. Germline-derived CDR1 and CDR2 are LNHDA and SQIVND (reference sequence). The CDR3 DNA reads as TGTGCCACCGGGTCGCAGGGGGCGATCGATGAAAAACTGTTTTTT. Translation gives CATGSQGAIDEKLFF.

The chain has TRBV19 and TRBJ1-3; TRBD1 agrees at 9 bases. With V trimmed by 8 bases and J by 3 bases, 5 bases remained unmatched. The CDR3 has 14 amino acids. Germline V gene sequence: CDR1 LNHDA, CDR2 SQIVND (reference sequence). Here the CDR3 reads CASVDRGYGNTIYF. DNA for the CDR3: TGTGCCAGTGTTGACAGGGGGTATGGAAACACCATATATTTT.

The genes are TRBV7-2 and TRBJ2-7; tentative D call: TRBD1 (5 bases). Between the trimmed V and J ends, which lost 5 bases and 6 bases, there was a span of 14 bases. The CDR3 length is 13 residues. Germline assignment: CDR1 SGHTA and CDR2 FQGNSA. The CDR3 DNA reads TGTGCCAGCAGCCGACAGAGACTGGTCGAGCAGTACTTC. Translation: CASSRQRLVEQYF. Using reference TRBV7-2 and TRBJ2-7 for the parts outside the CDR3, the full variable domain is GAGVSQSPSNKVTEKGKDVELRCDPISGHTALYWYRQSLGQGLEFLIYFQGNSAPDKSGLPSDRFSAERTGGSVSTLTIQRTQQEDSAVYLCASSRQRLVEQYFGPGTRLTVT.

The rearrangement uses TRBV12-3 or TRBV12-4 and TRBJ1-2; TRBD1 matches at 7 bases. V was pared by 6 bases and J by 4 bases, with 5 bases of the junction left unmatched. The CDR3 covers 13 residues. The CDR3 DNA is TGTGCCAGCAGCCACAGGGGAATCTATGGCTACACCTTC. It is translated as CASSHRGIYGYTF.

This sequence joins TRBV7-9 and TRBJ2-5, with 10 bases fitting TRBD2. Per germline, CDR1 SEHNR and CDR2 FQNEAQ (reference sequence). J was trimmed by 3 bases and V by 2 bases; bases with no gene match: 3. There are 15 residues in the CDR3. Here the CDR3 DNA reads TGTGCCAGCAGCTTAAATCTAGCGGGGGAAGAGACCCAGTACTTC. Protein product: CASSLNLAGEETQYF.

This sequence joins TRBV18 and TRBJ1-1; D may be TRBD1 (6 bases). V was shortened by 2 bases and J by 1 base, with 8 bases between the two germline ends. Germline CDR1 is KGHSH and CDR2 is LQKENI. The length of the CDR3 is 14 residues. The CDR3 nucleotides read TGTGCCAGCTCACCATTGGACAGGAACACTGAAGCTTTCTTT. Its protein is CASSPLDRNTEAFF.